The present T cell receptor (beta chain) was sequenced within a study of blood T cells in healthy people across ages. The sample, around 10 milliliters of peripheral blood, was drawn from each donor. A second PCR of roughly 6 to 12 cycles used a sample-barcoded 5' primer and a J-beta primer mix. TCRdb called the 5' RACE reads again in MiXCR, with one record for every CDR3 protein. This sample has fewer than 2,000,000 distinct CDR3 sequences, with around 40% found just once. Comments on this clonotype: Its antigen is still unknown.

Regarding the study as a whole: PBMCs left unsorted prevented a conclusive naive versus antigen-experienced comparison. In long-lived donors, naive CD4+ cell counts and diversity exceeded those of aged donors.

The sequenced material came from blood. The sequence derives from a human donor in good health.

The CDR3 loop reads CASSLLLAPEAGTQYF. The CDR3 DNA reads as TGTGCCAGCAGCTTGCTACTAGCGCCGGAAGCGGGTACGCAGTATTTT. This chain joins TRBV3-1 and TRBJ2-3; 7 positions agree with TRBD2. Germline V CDR1 and CDR2: LGHDT, YNNKEL (reference sequence). Germline trimming cut 5 bases from V and 8 bases from J; bases unmatched to any gene: 16. CDR3 length equals 16 residues.